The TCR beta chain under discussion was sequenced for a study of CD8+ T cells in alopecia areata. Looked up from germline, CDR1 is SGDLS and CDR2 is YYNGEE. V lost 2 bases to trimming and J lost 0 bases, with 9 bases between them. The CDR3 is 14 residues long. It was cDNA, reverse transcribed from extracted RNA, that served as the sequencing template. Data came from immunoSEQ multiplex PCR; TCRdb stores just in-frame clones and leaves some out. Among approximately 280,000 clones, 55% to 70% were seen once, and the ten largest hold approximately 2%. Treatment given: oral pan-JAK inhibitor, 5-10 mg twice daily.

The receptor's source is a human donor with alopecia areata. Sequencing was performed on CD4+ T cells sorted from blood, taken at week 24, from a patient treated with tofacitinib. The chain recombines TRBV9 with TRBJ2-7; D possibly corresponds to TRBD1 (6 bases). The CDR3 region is CASSVGTPSYEQYF. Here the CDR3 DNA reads TGTGCCAGCAGCGTCGGGACACCCTCCTACGAGCAGTACTTC.